The rows below give T cell receptor beta chains drawn from one sample of a study of response to subunit inactivated influenza vaccine. Each CDR3 protein is one row after TCRdb ran MiXCR on the RT-PCR reads. The profile shows approximately 520,000 distinct CDR3 sequences, approximately 15% of them singletons. Specimen: CD4+ T cells sorted from PBMCs, collected 23 months after vaccination. Every receptor here comes from a man aged 50 to 69 who received an inactivated influenza vaccine. Each CDR3 is given with its conserved first and last residue. The D gene is left open where the match is weak. The size field is filled for only some rows; it gives once, few, many or a size class.

>many|TRBJ2-3|TRBV4-3|-
TGCGCCAGCAGCCAAGAGAGAGGAGGTAGAAAGCAGTATTTT
CASSQERGGRKQYF
>-|TRBJ1-6|TRBV12-3/TRBV12-4|-
TGTGCCAGCAGTTTTAAACCGTATAATTCACCCCTCCACTTT
CASSFKPYNSPLHF
>-|TRBJ1-5|TRBV12-3/TRBV12-4|-
TGTGCCAGCAGTCTGTCCGGACAGCGTAATCAGCCCCAGCATTTT
CASSLSGQRNQPQHF
>few|TRBJ2-7|TRBV4-3|-
TGCGCCAGCAGCCAAACAGGGTTTGGCGAGCAGTACTTC
CASSQTGFGEQYF
>few|TRBJ2-3|TRBV12-3/TRBV12-4|TRBD2
TGTGCCAGCAGTTTCATGGGATCTAGCGGGAAGGGACAGATGGGTACGCAGTATTTT
CASSFMGSSGKGQMGTQYF
>-|TRBJ2-5|TRBV7-2|TRBD1
TGTGCCAGCAGCACAGGGGGCTCAGAGACCCAGTACTTC
CASSTGGSETQYF
>-|TRBJ2-4|TRBV3-1|-
TGTGCCAGCAGCCAAGCGGTCTCCAAAAACATTCAGTACTTC
CASSQAVSKNIQYF
>few|TRBJ2-6|TRBV4-1|-
TGCGCCAGCAGCAGCTCCGGGGCAAAGGGATCTGGGGCCAACGTCCTGACTTTC
CASSSSGAKGSGANVLTF
>-|TRBJ2-2|TRBV5-1|-
TGCGCCAGCAGCATGAGACCCGGTGGAGGCACCGGGGAGCTGTTTTTT
CASSMRPGGGTGELFF
>few|TRBJ2-3|TRBV7-9|TRBD2
TGTGCCAGCAGCTCGATGAGCGGGAGAGCAGATACGCAGTATTTT
CASSSMSGRADTQYF
>many|TRBJ2-3|TRBV12-3/TRBV12-4|TRBD1
TGTGCCAGCAGTTCGTGGGACAGTGTGGACTCGCAGTATTTT
CASSSWDSVDSQYF
>-|TRBJ2-7|TRBV11-2|TRBD1
TGTGCCAGCAGCTTATTTAGAGGGGGCCCCAACCTTTTTTACGAGCAGTACTTC
CASSLFRGGPNLFYEQYF
>few|TRBJ2-7|TRBV12-3/TRBV12-4|TRBD1
TGTGCCAGCAGTTTACCGCCGGGACAGGGCTACGAGCAGTACTTC
CASSLPPGQGYEQYF
>once|TRBJ1-1|TRBV11-1|TRBD1
TGTGCCAGCAGCCAGAGGACAGGGGGTTTTGGGACTGAAGCTTTCTTT
CASSQRTGGFGTEAFF
>few|TRBJ1-1|TRBV20-1|-
TGCAGTGCTAGATTGGGACATCCGAACACTGAAGCTTTCTTT
CSARLGHPNTEAFF
>few|TRBJ2-2|TRBV7-8|-
TGTGCCAGCAGCTTAGTACCCGGGGGCCGGACCGGGGAGCTGTTTTTT
CASSLVPGGRTGELFF
>few|TRBJ1-5|TRBV30|TRBD1
TGTGCCTGGAGCAATGGACAGGGGGCCTTTCAGCCCCAGCATTTT
CAWSNGQGAFQPQHF
>few|TRBJ1-5|TRBV6-5|TRBD1
TGTGCCAGCAGTTCTAGCGGGACAGGGATTGGCAATCAGCCCCAGCATTTT
CASSSSGTGIGNQPQHF
>-|TRBJ2-1|TRBV29-1|-
TGCAGCGTTGAAGATCTTGTGGGTATAAACAATGAGCAGTTCTTC
CSVEDLVGINNEQFF
>many|TRBJ1-4|TRBV12-3/TRBV12-4|TRBD1
TGTGCCAGCAGTTCTCAGGGGGCCGCGTTGGGAAAACTGTTTTTT
CASSSQGAALGKLFF
>-|TRBJ2-2|TRBV7-4|TRBD2
TGTGCCAGCAGCTTCCGGGACACTAGATTGTCGACTAGCGGGTATTCGACGAACACCGGGGAGCTGTTTTTT
CASSFRDTRLSTSGYSTNTGELFF
>-|TRBJ2-2|TRBV20-1|TRBD2
TGCAGTGCTAGACACCCTGGGACTAGCATTATCGGGGAGCTGTTTTTT
CSARHPGTSIIGELFF
>-|TRBJ2-1|TRBV12-3/TRBV12-4|TRBD2
TGTGCCAGCAGTGACTTTAGCGGGGGGCTTCAGTTCTTC
CASSDFSGGLQFF
>few|TRBJ2-5|TRBV7-2|TRBD1
TGTGCCAGCAGCCGTCGGACAGGGCTGAGGGAGACCCAGTACTTC
CASSRRTGLRETQYF
>few|TRBJ2-1|TRBV24-1|-
TGTGCCACCAGTGATTTTGGCGGGAAGTTCTCCTACAATGAGCAGTTCTTC
CATSDFGGKFSYNEQFF
>-|TRBJ2-1|TRBV11-2|TRBD2
TGTGCCAGCAGCTTCCTAGCGGGCAGCCCCCGCTCCTACAATGAGCAGTTCTTC
CASSFLAGSPRSYNEQFF
>-|TRBJ2-7|TRBV14|-
TGTGCCAGCAGCGATTACAGGGACTTCGACGAGCAGTACTTC
CASSDYRDFDEQYF
>-|TRBJ2-1|TRBV7-2|TRBD2
TGTGCCAGCAGCTTACACGGACTAGGCAATGAGCAGTTCTTC
CASSLHGLGNEQFF
>few|TRBJ2-7|TRBV6-6|TRBD1
TGTGCCAGCCGGGACAGATGGGAGCAGTACTTC
CASRDRWEQYF
>few|TRBJ2-2|TRBV4-2|-
TGTGCCAGCAGCCAAGATCGTAGGGCCGACACGACGAACACCGGGGAGCTGTTTTTT
CASSQDRRADTTNTGELFF
>few|TRBJ1-1|TRBV6-5|TRBD1
TGTGCCAGCAGTTACGACGGACAGGCAGGTGAAGCTTTCTTT
CASSYDGQAGEAFF
>-|TRBJ2-7|TRBV5-6|TRBD1
TGTGCCAGCAGCTACTCCGGGACAGCCTACGAGCAGTACTTC
CASSYSGTAYEQYF
>few|TRBJ1-2|TRBV6-5|-
TGTGCCAGCAGTTACTCAGCTGGGACCGGTGGCTACACCTTC
CASSYSAGTGGYTF
>-|TRBJ1-2|TRBV20-1|TRBD1
TGCAGTGCTAGAGTTCGGACAGGGGACGGCTACACCTTC
CSARVRTGDGYTF
>-|TRBJ2-7|TRBV28|TRBD1
TGTGCCAGCAGTTCTGGAGGGACAGGGGCTCTAAGCTCCTACGAGCAGTACTTC
CASSSGGTGALSSYEQYF
>many|TRBJ1-1|TRBV7-9|-
TGTGTCATCCCGGGACCCAGGGGCACTGAAGCTTTCTTT
CVIPGPRGTEAFF
>-|TRBJ2-7|TRBV30|-
TGTGCCTGGAGTGACGGGGGCTACGAGCAGTACTTC
CAWSDGGYEQYF